This T cell receptor (beta chain) stems from a study of breast tumors, draining lymph nodes, adjacent tissues. Overall study findings and caveats: Tumor T cell lymph node origin was a supported hypothesis, not proven. Luminal-like breast cancer showed significantly greater tumor-nontumor repertoire similarity than basal-like breast cancer did. Findings are consistent with lymph node origin and intratumoral expansion of most tumor T cells.

The lymph nodes were axillary draining lymph nodes from breast cancer patients. MiXCR was run by TCRdb on the multiplex PCR reads, yielding one entry per CDR3 protein. The data hold about 170,000 distinct CDR3 sequences, with about 33% observed a single time. About this clonotype: Its antigen is still unknown.

V lost 3 bases to trimming and J lost 0 bases; unmatched junction nucleotides: 7. Per the germline V gene, CDR1 is WNHNN and CDR2 is SYGVQD (reference sequence). This CDR3 region has 17 residues. The clonotype was recovered from a female donor with breast cancer. Some clones in this sample may be carry-over from other donors' samples. Specimen: axillary lymph node tissue. The chain is built from TRBV10-1 and TRBJ2-1; TRBD2 matches 8 bases. DNA for the CDR3: TGCGCCAGCAGTGAAGGGACTAGAAAGAGCTCCTACAATGAGCAGTTCTTC. Amino acid sequence: CASSEGTRKSSYNEQFF.